This T cell receptor beta chain was found in a study of CD8+CD57+ T cells in acquired aplastic anemia. Study-wide background: Yields of DNA that came from sorted CD4+ and CD8+ cells averaged about 3.5 ug. The study's findings and limits: A significant difference in CD8+ Simpson's diversity between patients and controls was not found. Between patients and controls, roughly 29 CD8+ CDR3 sequences were found in common.

Details on this clonotype: As yet, its antigen is unknown.

CDR3 length: 16 residues. The V end lost 4 bases, the J end lost 6 bases, and 17 bases lay between the germline ends. The V gene's germline CDR1 is SGDLS and CDR2 YYNGEE. Patients included in sequencing had previously demonstrated CD8+CD57+ cell expansion by flow cytometry. Among the patients, all had severe acquired aplastic anemia. Profiling of TCR beta VDJ combinations and CDR3 sequences used genomic DNA as template. In TCRdb, the reads were re-called with MiXCR into one record per CDR3 protein. This repertoire shows 200,000 to 300,000 distinct CDR3 sequences, around half found once; its top ten account for about 7.8%.

The gene calls are TRBV9 and TRBJ1-6, with D maybe TRBD1 (5 bases). The sample consisted of sorted CD4+, CD8+, or CD8+CD57+ T cells (not recorded which) from PBMCs. This sequence originates from a human donor with aplastic anemia. This CDR3 reads CASSPHPDGANSPLHF. The CDR3 DNA sequence: TGTGCCAGCAGCCCCCACCCAGATGGGGCTAATTCACCCCTCCACTTT.